Presented here are 8 T cell receptor beta chains from one specimen sequenced in a study of CD8 T cells in Susac syndrome. With random hexamers, reverse transcription was performed on roughly 0.5 to 1 ug of RNA. MiXCR, applied by TCRdb to the immunoSEQ multiplex PCR reads, yields one record per CDR3 protein. The repertoire holds 100,000 to 150,000 distinct CDR3 sequences, with 90% to 95% as singletons. Sequencing input: CD8+ T cells from PBMCs. The receptors here all came from a human donor with multiple sclerosis.

This clonotype has just one count. The genes are TRBV12-3 or TRBV12-4 and TRBJ1-1, with D possibly TRBD1 on 5 matching bases. With 3 bases removed from V and 6 bases from J, the gap between germline ends came to 11 bases. The CDR3 totals 13 residues. CDR3 DNA sequence: TGTGCCAGCAGTTTTGGAGGGGTGGCTGAAGCTTTCTTT. This gives the protein CASSFGGVAEAFF.

The chain links TRBV19 to TRBJ1-2; tentative D call: TRBD1 (6 bases). V was shortened by 6 bases and J by 8 bases, with 13 bases between the two germline ends. Germline assignment: CDR1 LNHDA and CDR2 SQIVND (reference sequence). The CDR3 is 12 amino acids. The CDR3 region is CASSDRLKGYTF. The CDR3 nucleotides are TGTGCCAGTAGCGACAGGTTAAAAGGCTACACCTTC.

The V call is TRBV11-2, the J call TRBJ2-1, with TRBD2 matching over 8 bases. Trimming took 5 bases from V and 1 from J; bases not matched to a gene: 16. In germline, CDR1 is SGHAT, CDR2 FQNNGV. This CDR3 region has 19 residues. The CDR3 nucleotides are TGTGCCAGCAGCCTCATATGGGGTAGCGGGATATCTTCCTACAATGAGCAGTTCTTC. Translated: CASSLIWGSGISSYNEQFF.

The gene calls are TRBV5-1 and TRBJ1-1; 9 nucleotides match TRBD1. The CDR3 extends over 14 amino acids. Germline CDR1 SGHRS, CDR2 YFSETQ. With 4 bases clipped from V and 2 bases from J, the junction kept 3 bases outside the gene matches. Here the CDR3 reads CASSNRGQNTEAFF. The CDR3 nucleotides read TGCGCCAGCAGCAACAGGGGGCAAAACACTGAAGCTTTCTTT.

The J gene is TRBJ1-1, the V gene TRBV6-6, with D hard to call. Germline values: CDR1 MNHNY, CDR2 SVGAGI (reference sequence). This CDR3 region has 13 residues. V was trimmed by 2 bases and J by 5 bases, leaving 9 bases between them. In nucleotides, the CDR3 is TGTGCCAGCAGTTACGGGCAGAAGACTGAAGCTTTCTTT. It specifies CASSYGQKTEAFF.

V gene TRBV27 combines with J gene TRBJ2-1, with 7 bases that match TRBD2. The ends lost 6 bases at V and 9 bases at J; junction bases unmatched: 8. Germline CDR1 and CDR2: MNHEY and SMNVEV (reference sequence). CDR3 size: 13 residues. The CDR3 DNA is TGTGCCAGCAGGGCGGGAGTCAGGGCTGAGCAGTTCTTC. This gives the protein CASRAGVRAEQFF.

V is TRBV19 and J is TRBJ2-3, with 8 bases aligning to TRBD1. The V gene's germline CDR1 is LNHDA and CDR2 SQIVND (reference sequence). The trim removed 5 bases at V and 2 bases at J, leaving 6 bases unmatched. The CDR3 length is 15 residues. The chain's CDR3 is CASSRDRRTTDTQYF. CDR3 sequence (DNA): TGTGCCAGTAGTCGGGACAGGCGGACCACAGATACGCAGTATTTT.

The chain is built from TRBV12-3 or TRBV12-4 and TRBJ2-3; 12 bases line up with TRBD2. V was pared by 6 bases and J by 5 bases, with 6 bases of the junction left unmatched. The CDR3 sequence is 15 residues long. The CDR3 nucleotides are TGTGCCAGCAGCACTAGCGGGGGGAGTGGAGATACGCAGTATTTT. This gives the protein CASSTSGGSGDTQYF.